These 14 T cell receptor beta chains originate from one sample sequenced in a study of T cells in women clearing cervical HPV infection. Libraries were prepared by immunoSEQ multiplex PCR; TCRdb keeps only in-frame clonotypes and omits some of them. Its table lists about 40,000 clones. The sample taken for sequencing was blood buffy coat. The receptors come from a woman aged 18 to 75 with a cervical HPV16 infection that either progressed to CIN3+ or cleared (not recorded which).

Comment on this clone: The read ends 3 residues early relative to the CDR3; the germline J gene fills the gap. This chain uses TRBV5-1 with TRBJ2-1, with D possibly matching TRBD1 (6 bases). V was pared by 0 bases and J by 4 bases, with 8 bases between. Germline V gene sequence: CDR1 SGHRS, CDR2 YFSETQ. This CDR3 contains 14 residues. The sequenced part of the CDR3 DNA is TGCGCCAGCAGCTTGGACAGGGAATACAATGAG. It is translated as CASSLDREYNE. The entire CDR3 protein is CASSLDREYNEQFF. Full variable domain (rest looked up from reference TRBV5-1 and TRBJ2-1): KAGVTQTPRYLIKTRGQQVTLSCSPISGHRSVSWYQQTPGQGLQFLFEYFSETQRNKGNFPGRFSGRQFSNSRSEMNVSTLELGDSALYLCASSLDREYNEQFFGPGTRLTVL.

Of note for this clone: From the germline J gene comes the end of the CDR3, since the read stops 3 residues before it. The gene calls are TRBV2 and TRBJ2-2; D possibly corresponds to TRBD2 (6 bases). Trimming pared 10 bases from V and 7 bases from J, leaving 16 bases between. Germline V CDR1 and CDR2: SNHLY, FYNNEI. The CDR3 has 13 amino acids. CDR3 bases read: TGTGCCACCACTACCGGCGGGGTCGGGGAG. It specifies CATTTGGVGE. The whole CDR3 sequence is CATTTGGVGELFF.

On this clone itself: The CDR3 goes on 3 residues after the read ends, and that part is filled in from the germline J gene. This chain joins TRBV7-9 and TRBJ1-2, with D tentatively TRBD1 (5 bases). The CDR3 contains 12 residues. Germline V gene data show CDR1 as SEHNR and CDR2 as FQNEAQ (reference sequence). The CDR3 bases that were read are TGTGCCAGCAGCTTAGAAGACAGAGGC. Protein product: CASSLEDRG. The entire CDR3 sequence reads CASSLEDRGYTF. Complete variable domain (other parts from reference TRBV7-9 and TRBJ1-2): DTGVSQNPRHKITKRGQNVTFRCDPISEHNRLYWYRQTLGQGPEFLTYFQNEAQLEKSRLLSDRFSAERPKGSFSTLEIQRTEQGDSAMYLCASSLEDRGYTFGSGTRLTVV.

In regard to this clone: The CDR3 end lies 3 residues beyond the end of the read and is filled in from the germline J gene. The rearrangement uses TRBV19 and TRBJ1-4; TRBD1 aligns across 7 bases. CDR1 and CDR2 from the germline V gene are LNHDA and SQIVND (reference sequence). V gave up 5 bases and J gave up 7 bases; unmatched junction bases: 10. The length of the CDR3 is 15 residues. CDR3 loop: CASSLTRGPGEKLFF. The sequenced part of the CDR3 DNA is TGTGCCAGTAGTCTGACAAGGGGGCCCGGTGAAAAA. The variable domain in full, completed from reference TRBV19 and TRBJ1-4, reads DGGITQSPKYLFRKEGQNVTLSCEQNLNHDAMYWYRQDPGQGLRLIYYSQIVNDFQKGDIAEGYSVSREKKESFPLTVTSAQKNPTAFYLCASSLTRGPGEKLFFGSGTQLSVL.

The CDR3 DNA, read in part, is TGTGCCAGTAGTTTGGGACAGGGAAGCACTGAA. The encoded protein is CASSLGQGSTE. The entire CDR3 protein is CASSLGQGSTEAFF. The chain links TRBV19 to TRBJ1-1, with 9 bases aligning to TRBD1. Sequencing ends 3 residues short of the CDR3 end; the germline J gene provides the rest. Germline loops: CDR1 LNHDA, CDR2 SQIVND (reference sequence). Losses at the gene ends were 5 bases for V and 4 bases for J; bases not matched to a gene: 5. This CDR3 region has 14 residues.

For this clone: The read ends 3 residues before the CDR3 terminus; that terminus is restored from the germline J gene. The rearrangement links TRBV5-1 to TRBJ2-2, with a tentative D call TRBD1 (5 bases). The germline V and J ends were trimmed by 4 bases and 2 bases, with 15 bases remaining between them. The germline V gene encodes CDR1 SGHRS and CDR2 YFSETQ. This CDR3 is built from 16 residues. CDR3 DNA (partial): TGCGCCAGCAGCCCGGACACCCTCGTTAACACCGGGGAG. Its protein is CASSPDTLVNTGE. Given in full, the CDR3 is CASSPDTLVNTGELFF.

CDR3 DNA (partial): TGTGCCAGCAGGGCCGAGGCCGCGAACACCGGGGAG. Encoded protein: CASRAEAANTGE. The full CDR3 is CASRAEAANTGELFF. The chain joins TRBV2 to TRBJ2-2; D uncertain. The read ends 3 residues early relative to the CDR3; the germline J gene fills the gap. The germline V gene has CDR1 SNHLY and CDR2 FYNNEI. The ends were cut back, 6 bases at V and 0 bases at J, with 11 bases in the middle. The CDR3 runs to 15 residues.

To note about this clone: From the germline J gene comes the end of the CDR3, since the read stops 3 residues before it. This chain links TRBV2 with TRBJ2-2, with TRBD1 matching 7 bases. CDR1 is SNHLY and CDR2 is FYNNEI in the germline V gene. CDR3 length: 15 amino acids. CDR3 DNA (partial): TGTGCCAGCAGTGAGAAGACAGGGCTTAATGAAAAG. Amino acid sequence: CASSEKTGLNEK. The complete CDR3 protein is CASSEKTGLNEKLFF.

Of note for this clone: The CDR3 extends 3 residues past the end of the read, so its final part is completed from the germline J gene. The chain couples TRBV5-1 to TRBJ2-7; D remains unclear. V shed 1 base and J shed 6 bases, with 11 bases lying between them. Germline CDR1 reads SGHRS; CDR2 reads YFSETQ. This CDR3 spans 13 amino acids. CDR3 DNA (partial): TGCGCCAGCAGCTTGTTACAGAGTACCGAG. Its protein is CASSLLQSTE. Given in full, the CDR3 is CASSLLQSTEQYF.

For this clone: The read stops 3 residues short of the end of the CDR3; the missing end is completed from the germline J gene. V and J are TRBV5-5 and TRBJ2-3; 7 bases match TRBD1. The germline CDR1 and CDR2 sequences are SGHKS and YYEKEE (reference sequence). The CDR3 runs 15 residues. The DNA read from the CDR3 is TGTGCCAGCATCCCTTCACCGGGACAGTTAGAGACG. It codes for CASIPSPGQLET. From start to end, the CDR3 is CASIPSPGQLETQYF.

As for this clone: The read stops 3 residues short of the end of the CDR3; the missing end is completed from the germline J gene. This chain connects TRBV10-3 to TRBJ2-3; D may be TRBD2 (6 bases). Looked up from germline, CDR1 is ENHRY and CDR2 is SYGVKD. Deletions cut 11 bases from V and 3 bases from J, with 12 bases between. This CDR3 spans 12 amino acids. The CDR3 loop is CAAAGTTDTQYF. The CDR3 bases that were read are TGTGCCGCCGCCGGGACTACAGATACG.

The DNA read from the CDR3 is TGTGCCAGCAGCCCGAGACTAGCGACGGACGAG. As protein: CASSPRLATDE. The complete CDR3 reads CASSPRLATDEQYF. The genes are TRBV5-5 and TRBJ2-7; the match to TRBD2 covers 8 bases. The read ends 3 residues shy of where the CDR3 ends; the end is completed using the germline J gene. This CDR3 is built from 14 residues. Germline V gives CDR1 SGHKS, CDR2 YYEKEE (reference sequence). The V and J ends lost 4 bases and 5 bases, in that order; junction bases with no gene match: 8.

Turning to this clone: The read finishes 3 residues shy of the CDR3 end, and the germline J gene is used to complete it. This sequence joins TRBV7-6 and TRBJ2-3, with 7 bases lining up with TRBD2. The CDR3 sequence is 17 residues long. Germline trimming cut 5 bases from V and 3 bases from J; bases unmatched to any gene: 14. Germline V gene data show CDR1 as SGHVS and CDR2 as FNYEAQ. Incomplete CDR3 DNA: TGTGCCAGCAGCCCCCGCCCGACTAGCTCGGTAACAGATACG. This gives the protein CASSPRPTSSVTDT. The whole CDR3 region reads CASSPRPTSSVTDTQYF.

As to this clone: The read ends 3 residues early relative to the CDR3; the germline J gene fills the gap. The chain recombines TRBV19 with TRBJ2-4, with no clear D. The CDR3 is 13 residues long. From germline, CDR1 is LNHDA and CDR2 SQIVND (reference sequence). Incomplete CDR3 DNA: TGTGCCAGTAGTATGGGTAGGGTCGAGCCT. Translated: CASSMGRVEP. The complete CDR3 sequence is CASSMGRVEPQYF.